One T cell receptor beta chain is described in this entry. Its antigen is not identified. This record comes from a study of shared clonotypes between healthy human individuals. Background on the study: Researchers assigned three CD4 naive, three CD4 memory, two CD8 naive and one CD8 memory plate to each donor. Regarding the study as a whole: The represented genetic and exposure-history diversity was limited by the small number of donors. Non-shared clonotypes were found to have lower generation probabilities than the clonotypes that were shared by all four of the sorted-subset donors.

The length of the CDR3 is 14 residues. V was trimmed by 5 bases and J by 0 bases, leaving 13 bases between them. CDR1 and CDR2 (germline): SQVTM, ANQGSEA. Sequencing was performed with immunoSEQ multiplex PCR; in TCRdb, only in-frame clones are kept and a portion is missing. The repertoire holds about 1.1 million clones, with about 72% as singletons. The TCR was taken from a man younger than 30 in good health. Some clones in this sample may be carry-over from other donors' samples. The chain uses TRBV29-1 and TRBJ1-2; D call uncertain. Sequencing was carried out using memory CD4+ T cells from PBMCs. Regarding subset: CD45RA-negative fraction. The CDR3 loop is CSVTHRLANYGYTF. The CDR3 nucleotides are TGCAGCGTTACACACCGTTTGGCTAACTATGGCTACACCTTC.